These 8 T cell receptor beta chains were sequenced from one sample in a study of T cell changes during pregnancy in multiple sclerosis. TCRdb's copy holds only in-frame clones and misses some; the assay was immunoSEQ multiplex PCR. The sample records some 74,000 clones, roughly 92% being singletons. The sequenced sample was peripheral blood, obtained after pregnancy. The receptors were sampled from a female donor in good health, enrolled as a control in a pregnancy study.

The chain carries TRBV28 and TRBJ1-1; tentative D call: TRBD1 (6 bases). Trimming left V 3 bases short and J 1 base short, with 12 bases between. CDR3 length: 15 residues. Per germline, CDR1 MDHEN and CDR2 SYDVKM. In nucleotides, the CDR3 is TGTGCCAGCAGTTTTTGGGCAGGGGCGAACACTGAAGCTTTCTTT. Protein product: CASSFWAGANTEAFF.

The chain joins TRBV29-1 to TRBJ1-1; D not certain. Germline-derived CDR1 and CDR2 are SQVTM and ANQGSEA. Deletions cut 3 bases from V and 1 base from J, with 3 bases between. The length of the CDR3 is 11 residues. The CDR3 coding sequence is TGCAGCGTTGAGCGGAACACTGAAGCTTTCTTT. Its translation is CSVERNTEAFF.

The V call is TRBV7-6, the J call TRBJ2-7, with D hard to call. This CDR3 has 13 amino acids. Germline lookup yields CDR1 SGHVS and CDR2 FNYEAQ. V lost 6 bases to trimming and J lost 0 bases, with 9 bases between them. CDR3 DNA: TGTGCCAGCAGTCAACTGTCCTCCTACGAGCAGTACTTC. Protein product: CASSQLSSYEQYF.

The V gene is TRBV30, the J gene TRBJ2-2; the D is unclear. CDR1 GTSNPN and CDR2 SVGIG come from the germline V gene (reference sequence). The CDR3 covers 13 residues. Trimming took 3 bases from V and 5 from J, leaving 10 bases between them. The CDR3 protein is CAWSPYGTGELFF. The CDR3 DNA reads TGTGCCTGGAGCCCCTACGGGACCGGGGAGCTGTTTTTT.

The chain links TRBV28 to TRBJ1-4, with TRBD1 identical over 7 bases. From germline, CDR1 is MDHEN and CDR2 SYDVKM. J was trimmed by 1 base and V by 5 bases; bases with no gene match: 7. The CDR3 consists of 16 residues. CDR3 sequence: CASSLLSGGTNEKLFF. As DNA, the CDR3 is TGTGCCAGCAGTCTACTTTCAGGGGGAACTAATGAAAAACTGTTTTTT.

This chain connects TRBV18 to TRBJ2-3; 9 nucleotides agree with TRBD2. Per the germline V gene, CDR1 is KGHSH and CDR2 is LQKENI. Unmatched junction bases numbered 1, after V lost 4 bases and J lost 2 bases. This CDR3 has 14 amino acids. Here the CDR3 reads CASSLAGDTDTQYF. Here the CDR3 DNA reads TGTGCCAGCTCACTAGCGGGGGACACAGATACGCAGTATTTT.

The rearrangement links TRBV7-9 to TRBJ2-7; TRBD1 agrees at 9 bases. Germline V gives CDR1 SEHNR, CDR2 FQNEAQ (reference sequence). The CDR3 contains 15 residues. V dropped 1 base and J dropped 5; count of bases not matched to a gene: 6. The CDR3 reads CASSLGGTGRDEQYF. The CDR3 region has the DNA TGTGCCAGCAGCTTAGGTGGGACAGGGCGCGACGAGCAGTACTTC.

V is TRBV29-1 and J is TRBJ1-5; tentative D call: TRBD1 (6 bases). Germline CDR1 reads SQVTM; CDR2 reads ANQGSEA. Trimming took 4 bases from V and 2 from J, leaving 12 bases between them. The CDR3 runs to 14 residues. CDR3 sequence: CSVAQGLGNQPQHF. Written as DNA, the CDR3 is TGCAGCGTTGCGCAGGGGCTCGGCAATCAGCCCCAGCATTTT. Based on the CDR3 plus reference TRBV29-1 and TRBJ1-5, the full variable domain is SAVISQKPSRDICQRGTSLTIQCQVDSQVTMMFWYRQQPGQSLTLIATANQGSEATYESGFVIDKFPISRPNLTFSTLTVSNMSPEDSSIYLCSVAQGLGNQPQHFGDGTRLSIL.